The clone carrying this T cell receptor beta chain has just a few counts. Its antigen remains unidentified. The data were taken from a study of cytotoxic CD8 clonotypes in ibrutinib-treated CLL. Study summary: IGHV unmutated 17 to 18; relapsed/refractory some ten; treatment-naive about 14.

Study-wide points: Clonotypes that were public were uncommon, and they contracted or stayed stable on treatment.

Only in-frame clones appear in the TCRdb table, and some are missing; sequencing was by immunoSEQ multiplex PCR. The sample lists 7,000 or so clones, approximately 77% occurring once. This CDR3 is 13 amino acids long. Per the germline V gene, CDR1 is SGHAT and CDR2 is FQDESV (reference sequence). V lost 4 bases, J lost 3 bases, and 2 bases stayed unmatched. The rearrangement links TRBV11-1 to TRBJ1-2; 7 bases align to TRBD1. The TCR comes from a human donor with chronic lymphocytic leukemia. This material consisted of PBMCs, taken before ibrutinib treatment. The CDR3 coding sequence is TGTGCCAGCAGCTATCAGGGGGACTATGGCTACACCTTC. It yields the protein CASSYQGDYGYTF.